This T cell receptor beta chain was recovered during a study of OX40 agonist ivuxolimab in advanced cancers. Overall study context: Of the participants, more than 35% had some prior anti-PD-1, anti-PD-L1 or anti-CTLA-4 therapy, which was allowed. Partial responses were achieved by three patients, of whom one had hepatocellular carcinoma and two had cutaneous melanoma.

The germline V gene encodes CDR1 MNHEY and CDR2 SVGAGI. CDR3 size: 13 residues. J was trimmed by 8 bases and V by 9 bases; bases with no gene match: 11. Some clones are missing from TCRdb's copy, which holds only in-frame ones; the method was immunoSEQ multiplex PCR. The sample shows some 51,000 clones, over 75% of them seen only once. General study findings and limits: The CD4+ and CD8+ T cells in the blood had expanded clonally by week 6 at 0.1 to 3.0 mg/kg. Mean expanded clone counts were higher in CD8+ than CD4+ T cells.

A remark on this clone: No antigen is known for it.

This receptor was identified in an adult with an advanced solid tumor such as melanoma, head and neck, liver or kidney cancer. Sequences were derived from CD4+ or CD8+ T cells sorted from blood, sampled in a trial of the OX40 agonist ivuxolimab. The V gene is TRBV6-5, the J gene TRBJ1-2, with 8 bases fitting TRBD1. In DNA form, the CDR3 reads TGTGCCAGTCGACAGGGGCAGAGGTTCGGCTACACCTTC. It codes for CASRQGQRFGYTF.